The rows below give T cell receptor beta chains drawn from one sample of a study of control samples from healthy donors and cancer patients. The table came from immunoSEQ multiplex PCR; TCRdb's copy has only in-frame clones and leaves some out. In the table there are 95,000 to 130,000 clones, 80% to 90% of which are singletons. The source material was PBMCs. These TCRs come from a woman aged 45-60 years with colorectal cancer. CDR3s include the opening cysteine and the closing phenylalanine or tryptophan. The D gene is left open where the match is weak. Some rows mark clone size as missing; the rest say once, few, many or name a class of expanded clone.

V gene	J gene	clone size	D gene	CDR3 DNA	CDR3 protein
TRBV7-3	TRBJ2-3	NA	NA	TGTGCCAGCAGCTTAGGAACAGATACGCAGTATTTT	CASSLGTDTQYF
TRBV27	TRBJ1-2	NA	NA	TGTGCCAGCAGCCCTACTTCGACAGCACCTGGCTACACCTTC	CASSPTSTAPGYTF
TRBV7-6	TRBJ1-1	NA	TRBD1	TGTGCCAGCAGTCAAGGACAGGGAGTGGACACTGAAGCTTTCTTT	CASSQGQGVDTEAFF
TRBV6-1	TRBJ2-7	many	TRBD1	TGTGCCAGCAGTGATCGGGACAGGGGTTCCCAGAACTTC	CASSDRDRGSQNF
TRBV12-3/TRBV12-4	TRBJ1-3	NA	NA	TGTGCCAGCAGTTTAGGGGGGGACACCATATATTTT	CASSLGGDTIYF
TRBV10-3	TRBJ1-1	NA	TRBD1	TGTGCCATCAGTGAGCCGGGGACAGGGGGCACTGAAGCTTTCTTT	CAISEPGTGGTEAFF
TRBV18	TRBJ1-2	NA	NA	TGTGCCAGCTCACCAGTGGCGGAGACTAAAGATGGCTACACCTTC	CASSPVAETKDGYTF
TRBV7-2	TRBJ1-5	NA	NA	TGTGCCAGCAGCTTAAAGTCCGTGGGTCAGCCCCAGCATTTT	CASSLKSVGQPQHF
TRBV19	TRBJ1-4	NA	TRBD1	TGTGCCAGCGGCCATGGGACAGCAACTAATGAAAAACTGTTTTTT	CASGHGTATNEKLFF
TRBV27	TRBJ2-6	once	NA	TGTGCCAGCAGTTTACTCGGCTCTGGGGCCAACGTCCTGACTTTC	CASSLLGSGANVLTF
TRBV30	TRBJ2-7	NA	NA	TGTGCCTGGGGCCCCGGGACCGTAAACTACGAGCAGTACTTC	CAWGPGTVNYEQYF
TRBV30	TRBJ1-3	NA	NA	TGTGCCTGGAGTGGGCTCCATGGAAACACCATATATTTT	CAWSGLHGNTIYF
TRBV4-1	TRBJ2-7	NA	TRBD1	TGCGCCAGCAGCCAGGGGACAGTCTACGAGCAGTACTTC	CASSQGTVYEQYF
TRBV2	TRBJ1-4	NA	NA	TGTGCCAGCAAGGAGGGCCAGGCCTATAATGAAAAACTGTTTTTT	CASKEGQAYNEKLFF
TRBV19	TRBJ1-2	NA	NA	TGTGCCAGTAGTCATACCAGCGGACGACCGGCTGGCTACACCTTC	CASSHTSGRPAGYTF
TRBV6-5	TRBJ2-2	NA	NA	TGTGCCAGCCTACCGAAATGGGACACCGGGGAGCTGTTTTTT	CASLPKWDTGELFF
TRBV11-3	TRBJ2-7	NA	NA	TGTGCCAGCAGCTTAGATCGAACGGGCCGCCAGTACTTC	CASSLDRTGRQYF
TRBV30	TRBJ2-3	NA	NA	TGTGCCTGGAGTGCGGGCACAGATACGCAGTATTTT	CAWSAGTDTQYF
TRBV7-2	TRBJ2-7	NA	NA	TGTGCCAGCAGCTTAGAAAGCCGCAACGAGCAGTACTTC	CASSLESRNEQYF
TRBV14	TRBJ2-3	once	NA	TGTGCCAGCAGCTGGAGGGACTTGAGCAGAACAGATACGCAGTATTTT	CASSWRDLSRTDTQYF
TRBV10-3	TRBJ1-5	NA	NA	TGTGCCATCAGTGAGACAGGCGAGTTTCAGCCCCAGCATTTT	CAISETGEFQPQHF
TRBV14	TRBJ1-2	NA	NA	TGTGCCAGCAGCCATACCGGGACCCAAGGCCGGTATGGCTACACCTTC	CASSHTGTQGRYGYTF
TRBV5-4	TRBJ2-1	NA	NA	TGTGCCAGCAGCTTGTCGTCGAGGGGCTACAATGAGCAGTTCTTC	CASSLSSRGYNEQFF
TRBV13	TRBJ2-1	NA	TRBD2	TGTGCCAGCAGCTTTGAGCGGGGGGTTCTTTCCTACAATGAGCAGTTCTTC	CASSFERGVLSYNEQFF
TRBV18	TRBJ1-2	NA	NA	TGTGCCAGCTCACCGGCAGAAGGCTACACCTTC	CASSPAEGYTF